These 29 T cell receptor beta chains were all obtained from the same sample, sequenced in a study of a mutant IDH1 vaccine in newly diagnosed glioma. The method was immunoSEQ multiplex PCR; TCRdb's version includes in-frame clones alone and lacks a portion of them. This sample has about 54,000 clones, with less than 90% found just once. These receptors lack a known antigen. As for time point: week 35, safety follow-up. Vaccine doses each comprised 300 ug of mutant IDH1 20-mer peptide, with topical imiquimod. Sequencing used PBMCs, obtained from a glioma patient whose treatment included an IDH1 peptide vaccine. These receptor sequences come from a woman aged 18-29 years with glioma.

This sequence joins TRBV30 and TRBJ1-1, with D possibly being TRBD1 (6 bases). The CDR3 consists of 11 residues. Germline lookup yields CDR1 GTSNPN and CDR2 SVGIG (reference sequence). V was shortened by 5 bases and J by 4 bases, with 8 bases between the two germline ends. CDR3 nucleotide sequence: TGTGCCTGGCAGGGGTTCACTGAAGCTTTCTTT. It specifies CAWQGFTEAFF.

CDR3 region: CASSEGLAGAYNEQFF. The CDR3 DNA reads as TGCGCCAGCAGCGAGGGACTAGCGGGGGCCTACAATGAGCAGTTCTTC. The rearrangement links TRBV4-3 to TRBJ2-1; TRBD2 agrees at 14 bases. CDR3 length: 16 residues. Germline V gene data show CDR1 as LGHNA and CDR2 as YSLEER. The V gene end was trimmed by 5 bases and the J gene end by 2 bases; junction bases not matched to a gene: 2.

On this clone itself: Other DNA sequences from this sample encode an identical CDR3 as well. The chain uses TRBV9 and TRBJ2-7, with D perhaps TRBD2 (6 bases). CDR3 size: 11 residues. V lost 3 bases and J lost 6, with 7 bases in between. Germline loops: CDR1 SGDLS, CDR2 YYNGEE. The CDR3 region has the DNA TGTGCCAGCAGCGCCGGGGGCGAGCAGTACTTC. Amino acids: CASSAGGEQYF.

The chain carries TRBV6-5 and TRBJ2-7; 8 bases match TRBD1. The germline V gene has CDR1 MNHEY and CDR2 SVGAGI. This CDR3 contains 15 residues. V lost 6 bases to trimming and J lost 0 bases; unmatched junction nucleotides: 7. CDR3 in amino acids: CASRSGQGPSYEQYF. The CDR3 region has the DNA TGTGCCAGCAGATCTGGACAGGGCCCCTCCTACGAGCAGTACTTC.

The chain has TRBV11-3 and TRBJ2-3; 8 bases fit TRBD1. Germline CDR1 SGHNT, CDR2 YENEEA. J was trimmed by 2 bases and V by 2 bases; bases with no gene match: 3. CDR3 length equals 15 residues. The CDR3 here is CASSLQGAHTDTQYF. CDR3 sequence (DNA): TGTGCCAGCAGCTTACAGGGGGCACACACAGATACGCAGTATTTT.

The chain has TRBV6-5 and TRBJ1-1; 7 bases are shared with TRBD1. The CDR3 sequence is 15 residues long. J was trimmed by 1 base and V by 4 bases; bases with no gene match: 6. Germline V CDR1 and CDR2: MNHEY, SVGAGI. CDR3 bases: TGTGCCAGCAGTTCTTACAGGGGAACGAACACTGAAGCTTTCTTT. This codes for CASSSYRGTNTEAFF.

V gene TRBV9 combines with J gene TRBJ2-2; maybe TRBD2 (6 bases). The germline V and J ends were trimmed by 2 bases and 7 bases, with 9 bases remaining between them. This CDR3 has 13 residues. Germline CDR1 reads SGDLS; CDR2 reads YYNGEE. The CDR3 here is CASSVLGGGELFF. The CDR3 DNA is TGTGCCAGCAGCGTTCTCGGGGGCGGGGAGCTGTTTTTT.

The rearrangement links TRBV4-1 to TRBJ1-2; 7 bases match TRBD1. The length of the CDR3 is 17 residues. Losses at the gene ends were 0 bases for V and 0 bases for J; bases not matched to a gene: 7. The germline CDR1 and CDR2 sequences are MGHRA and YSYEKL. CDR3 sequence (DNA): TGCGCCAGCAGCCAAGATCGAGGGGACAGTTCTAACTATGGCTACACCTTC. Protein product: CASSQDRGDSSNYGYTF.

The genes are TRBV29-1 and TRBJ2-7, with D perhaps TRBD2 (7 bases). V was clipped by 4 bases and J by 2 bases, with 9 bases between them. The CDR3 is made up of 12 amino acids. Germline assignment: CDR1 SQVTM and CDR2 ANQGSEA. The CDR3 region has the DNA TGCAGCGTTGCGGGGGGCGCCTACGAGCAGTACTTC. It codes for CSVAGGAYEQYF.

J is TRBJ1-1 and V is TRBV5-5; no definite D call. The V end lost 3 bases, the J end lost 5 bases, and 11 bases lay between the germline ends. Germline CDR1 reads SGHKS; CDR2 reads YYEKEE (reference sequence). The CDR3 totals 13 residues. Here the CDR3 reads CASSSTSRTEAFF. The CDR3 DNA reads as TGTGCCAGCAGCTCGACTTCTAGGACTGAAGCTTTCTTT.

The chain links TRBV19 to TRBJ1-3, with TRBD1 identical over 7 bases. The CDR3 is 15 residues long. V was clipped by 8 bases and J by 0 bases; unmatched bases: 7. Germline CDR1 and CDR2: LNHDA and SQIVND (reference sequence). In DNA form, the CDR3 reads TGTGCCAGTGAGGGACAGTCGGGCTCTGGAAACACCATATATTTT. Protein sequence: CASEGQSGSGNTIYF.

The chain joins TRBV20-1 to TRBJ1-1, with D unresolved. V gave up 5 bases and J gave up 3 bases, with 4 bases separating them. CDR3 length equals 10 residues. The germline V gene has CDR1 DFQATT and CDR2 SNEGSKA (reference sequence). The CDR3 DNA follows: TGCAGTGCTGAGGACACTGAAGCTTTCTTT. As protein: CSAEDTEAFF.

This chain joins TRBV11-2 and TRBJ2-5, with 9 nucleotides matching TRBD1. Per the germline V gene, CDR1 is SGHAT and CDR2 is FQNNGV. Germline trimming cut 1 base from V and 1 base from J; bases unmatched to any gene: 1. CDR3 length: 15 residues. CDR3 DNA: TGTGCCAGCAGCTTAGGGGACAGGGCCCAAGAGACCCAGTACTTC. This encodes CASSLGDRAQETQYF.

CDR3 sequence reads: CASSGTGVTGELFF. CDR3 nucleotides: TGTGCCAGCAGCGGGACAGGGGTTACCGGGGAGCTGTTTTTT. V gene TRBV6-6 combines with J gene TRBJ2-2, with 10 bases identical to TRBD1. V shed 6 bases and J 5 bases; nucleotides not matched to a gene: 3. Looked up from germline, CDR1 is MNHNY and CDR2 is SVGAGI (reference sequence). The CDR3 runs 14 residues.

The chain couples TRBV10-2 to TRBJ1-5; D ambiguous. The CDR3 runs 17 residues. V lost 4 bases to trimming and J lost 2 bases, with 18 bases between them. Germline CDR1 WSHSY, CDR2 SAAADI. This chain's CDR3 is CASSVGSRPSGNQPQHF. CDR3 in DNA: TGCGCCAGCAGTGTCGGGAGTCGGCCCTCCGGCAATCAGCCCCAGCATTTT.

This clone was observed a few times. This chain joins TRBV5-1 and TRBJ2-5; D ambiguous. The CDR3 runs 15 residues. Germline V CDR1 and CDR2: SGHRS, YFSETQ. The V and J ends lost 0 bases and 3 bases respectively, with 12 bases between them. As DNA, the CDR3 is TGCGCCAGCAGCTTGGTGATCCCGGACGAAGAGACCCAGTACTTC. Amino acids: CASSLVIPDEETQYF.

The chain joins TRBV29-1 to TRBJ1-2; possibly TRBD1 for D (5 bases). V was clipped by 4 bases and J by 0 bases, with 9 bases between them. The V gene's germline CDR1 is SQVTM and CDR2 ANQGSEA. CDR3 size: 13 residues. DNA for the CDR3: TGCAGCGTTGGGGGGGGAGCTAACTATGGCTACACCTTC. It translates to CSVGGGANYGYTF. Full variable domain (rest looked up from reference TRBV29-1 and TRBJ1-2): SAVISQKPSRDICQRGTSLTIQCQVDSQVTMMFWYRQQPGQSLTLIATANQGSEATYESGFVIDKFPISRPNLTFSTLTVSNMSPEDSSIYLCSVGGGANYGYTFGSGTRLTVV.

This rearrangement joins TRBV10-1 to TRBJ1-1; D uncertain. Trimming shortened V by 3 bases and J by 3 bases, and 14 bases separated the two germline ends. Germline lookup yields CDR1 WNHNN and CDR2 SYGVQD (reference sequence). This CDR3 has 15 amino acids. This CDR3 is CASSDGGEGDTEAFF. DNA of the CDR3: TGCGCCAGCAGTGACGGCGGGGAGGGTGACACTGAAGCTTTCTTT.

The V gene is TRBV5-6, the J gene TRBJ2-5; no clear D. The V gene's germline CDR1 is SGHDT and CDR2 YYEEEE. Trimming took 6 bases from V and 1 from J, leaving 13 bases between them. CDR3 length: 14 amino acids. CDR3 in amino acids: CASNRPPGQETQYF. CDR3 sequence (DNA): TGTGCCAGCAACCGTCCCCCCGGCCAAGAGACCCAGTACTTC.

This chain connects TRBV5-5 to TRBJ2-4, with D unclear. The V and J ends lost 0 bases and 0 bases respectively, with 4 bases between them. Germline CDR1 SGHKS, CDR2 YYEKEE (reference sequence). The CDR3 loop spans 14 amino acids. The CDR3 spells CASSLEVAKNIQYF. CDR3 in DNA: TGTGCCAGCAGCTTGGAAGTAGCCAAAAACATTCAGTACTTC.

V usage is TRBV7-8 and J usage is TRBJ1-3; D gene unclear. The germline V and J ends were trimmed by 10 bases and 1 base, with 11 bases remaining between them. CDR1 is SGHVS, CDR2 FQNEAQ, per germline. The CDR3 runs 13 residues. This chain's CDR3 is CATHLGSGNTIYF. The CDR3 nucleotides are TGTGCCACCCACTTAGGGTCTGGAAACACCATATATTTT. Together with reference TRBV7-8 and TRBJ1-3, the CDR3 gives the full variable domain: GAGVSQSPRYKVAKRGQDVALRCDPISGHVSLFWYQQALGQGPEFLTYFQNEAQLDKSGLPSDRFFAERPEGSVSTLKIQRTQQEDSAVYLCATHLGSGNTIYFGEGSWLTVV.

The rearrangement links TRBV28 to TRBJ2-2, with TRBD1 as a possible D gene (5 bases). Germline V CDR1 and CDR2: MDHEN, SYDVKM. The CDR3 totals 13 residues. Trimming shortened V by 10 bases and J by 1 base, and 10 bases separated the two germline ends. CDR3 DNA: TGTGCCACCACAGACAGGAACACCGGGGAGCTGTTTTTT. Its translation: CATTDRNTGELFF.

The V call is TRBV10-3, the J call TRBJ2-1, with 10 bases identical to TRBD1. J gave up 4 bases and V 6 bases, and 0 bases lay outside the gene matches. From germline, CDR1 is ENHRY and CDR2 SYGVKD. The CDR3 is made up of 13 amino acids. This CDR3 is CAIRDRGYNEQFF. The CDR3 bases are TGTGCCATCAGGGACAGGGGGTACAATGAGCAGTTCTTC.

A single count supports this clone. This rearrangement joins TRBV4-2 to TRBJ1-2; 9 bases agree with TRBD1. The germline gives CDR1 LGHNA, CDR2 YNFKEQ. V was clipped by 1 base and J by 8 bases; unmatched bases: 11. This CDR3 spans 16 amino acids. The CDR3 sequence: CASSQATMGQGGGYTF. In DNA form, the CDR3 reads TGTGCCAGCAGCCAAGCAACGATGGGACAGGGAGGAGGCTACACCTTC.

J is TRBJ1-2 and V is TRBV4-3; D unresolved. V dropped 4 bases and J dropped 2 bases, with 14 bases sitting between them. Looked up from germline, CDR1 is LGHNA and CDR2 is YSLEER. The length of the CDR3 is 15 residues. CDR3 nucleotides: TGCGCCAGCAGCCCGGGCCTTAATGGAAACTATGGCTACACCTTC. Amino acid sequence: CASSPGLNGNYGYTF.

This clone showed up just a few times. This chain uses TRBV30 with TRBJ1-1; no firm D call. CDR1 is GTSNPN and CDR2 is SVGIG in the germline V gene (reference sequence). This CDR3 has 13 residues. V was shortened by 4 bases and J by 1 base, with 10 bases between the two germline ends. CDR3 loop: CAWKRVWNTEAFF. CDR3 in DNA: TGTGCCTGGAAAAGGGTATGGAACACTGAAGCTTTCTTT.

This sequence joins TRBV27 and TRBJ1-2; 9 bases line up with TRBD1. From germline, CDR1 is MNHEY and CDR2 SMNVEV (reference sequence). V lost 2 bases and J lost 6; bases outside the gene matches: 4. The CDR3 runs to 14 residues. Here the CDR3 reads CASSLTGGANGYTF. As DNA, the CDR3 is TGTGCCAGCAGTTTAACAGGGGGCGCGAATGGCTACACCTTC.

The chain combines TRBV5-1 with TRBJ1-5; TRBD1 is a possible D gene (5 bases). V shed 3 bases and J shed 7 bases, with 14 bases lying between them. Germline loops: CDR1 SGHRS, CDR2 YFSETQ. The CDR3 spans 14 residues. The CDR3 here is CASSSQGAGQPQHF. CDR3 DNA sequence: TGCGCCAGCAGCTCTCAAGGGGCGGGGCAGCCCCAGCATTTT.

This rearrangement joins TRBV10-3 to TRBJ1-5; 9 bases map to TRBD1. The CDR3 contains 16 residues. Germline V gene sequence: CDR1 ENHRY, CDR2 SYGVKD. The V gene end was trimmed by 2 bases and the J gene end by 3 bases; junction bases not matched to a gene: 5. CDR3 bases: TGTGCCATCAGTGAGCCGGGACAGGGAGACAATCAGCCCCAGCATTTT. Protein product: CAISEPGQGDNQPQHF.